Below, one T cell receptor (beta chain) is given with its context. Its antigen is currently unknown. This entry belongs to a study of long-term antiretroviral therapy in people with HIV. Study details: It was about a decade before the 2015 immediate-ART recommendation that the earliest samples were taken.

Run at survey level, the immunoSEQ assay was version v3.0. Generated by immunoSEQ multiplex PCR, the TCRdb table keeps only in-frame clones and is missing some. This table holds around 13,000 clones, roughly 80% found once. From each donor, at least one pre-ART PBMC sample and at least two post-ART PBMC samples were obtained. In each sample, about 0.95-11 million cryopreserved PBMC were present before DNA extraction. CDR3 length equals 14 residues. CDR1 is MNHEY and CDR2 is SMNVEV in the germline V gene (reference sequence). Trimming shortened V by 5 bases and J by 6 bases, and 14 bases separated the two germline ends. Findings and caveats of the study: Diversity remained lower than transplant donor controls, even though it increased after ART.

The sequence derives from a woman aged 40 to 49 with HIV. The starting material was unsorted PBMCs, obtained 1.8 years before starting antiretroviral therapy. J is TRBJ1-5 and V is TRBV27; a weak D match, TRBD1 (5 bases). CDR3 in amino acids: CASSGAGHFQPQHF. In DNA, the CDR3 is TGTGCCAGCAGTGGAGCGGGGCATTTTCAGCCCCAGCATTTT.